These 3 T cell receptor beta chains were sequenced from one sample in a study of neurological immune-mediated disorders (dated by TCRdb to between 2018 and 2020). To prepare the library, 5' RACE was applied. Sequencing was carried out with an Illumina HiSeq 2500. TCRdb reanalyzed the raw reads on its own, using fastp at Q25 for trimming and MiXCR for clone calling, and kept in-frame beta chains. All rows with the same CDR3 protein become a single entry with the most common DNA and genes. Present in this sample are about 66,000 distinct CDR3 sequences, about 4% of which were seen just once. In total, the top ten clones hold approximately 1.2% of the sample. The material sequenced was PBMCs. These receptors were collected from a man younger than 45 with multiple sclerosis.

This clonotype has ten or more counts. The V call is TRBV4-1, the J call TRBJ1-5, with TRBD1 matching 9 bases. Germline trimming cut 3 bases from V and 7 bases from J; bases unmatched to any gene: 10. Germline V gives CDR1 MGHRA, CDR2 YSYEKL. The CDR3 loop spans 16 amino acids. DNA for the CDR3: TGCGCCAGCAGCCAGGGACAGGGCTCGACGCGCCAGCCCCAGCATTTT. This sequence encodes CASSQGQGSTRQPQHF.

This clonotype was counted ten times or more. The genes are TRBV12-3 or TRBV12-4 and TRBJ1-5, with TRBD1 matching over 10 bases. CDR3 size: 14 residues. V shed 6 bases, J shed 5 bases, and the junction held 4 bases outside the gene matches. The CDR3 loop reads CASSHDRGHQPQHF. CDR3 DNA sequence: TGTGCCAGCAGCCATGACAGGGGGCATCAGCCCCAGCATTTT.

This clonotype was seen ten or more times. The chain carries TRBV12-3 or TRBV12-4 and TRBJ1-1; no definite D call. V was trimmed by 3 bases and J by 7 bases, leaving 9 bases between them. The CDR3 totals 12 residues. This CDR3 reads CASSLRRNEAFF. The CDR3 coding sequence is TGTGCCAGCAGTTTGCGGAGGAATGAAGCTTTCTTT.